The next 5 T cell receptor beta chains were all read from a single sample in a study of tumor and adjacent non-tumor tissue in lung cancer. The library came from three nested PCR rounds adapted from ARM-PCR protocols. Using its own MiXCR run on the multiplex PCR reads, TCRdb lists one record per CDR3 protein. The data contain about 50,000 distinct CDR3 sequences, 74% of them singletons. No cell sorting was done before RNA was extracted from the tissue. The normal lung tissue was taken more than 3 cm from the tumor edge. Sequenced sample: distant non-tumor lung tissue. Receptors originate from a woman aged 60-70 years with non-small cell lung cancer.

Details on this clonotype: Mismatch with germline at one junction end may stem from a read error. The rearrangement joins TRBV30 to TRBJ2-3; 14 bases are a match to TRBD2. From germline, CDR1 is GTSNPN and CDR2 SVGIG (reference sequence). The CDR3 spans 18 residues. CDR3: CVWRRIPGLAGGIDTQYF. The CDR3 nucleotides are TGTGTCTGGCGGAGAATCCCAGGACTAGCGGGAGGAATAGATACGCAGTATTTT.

The rearrangement joins TRBV29-1 to TRBJ2-3, with D possibly being TRBD2 (6 bases). From germline, CDR1 is SQVTM and CDR2 ANQGSEA. Trimming took 4 bases from V and 11 from J, leaving 16 bases between them. The CDR3 is 12 amino acids. The CDR3 region has the DNA TGCAGCGTTGGAGCCTTTGGGAGGATGCAGTATTTT. Translation gives CSVGAFGRMQYF.

As to this clonotype: Germline and junction disagree at one end, which may indicate a read error. The V and J genes are TRBV5-4 and TRBJ1-1; no firm D call. This CDR3 contains 15 residues. CDR1 SGHNT and CDR2 YYREEE come from the germline V gene (reference sequence). DNA for the CDR3: TGTGCCAGCAGCTTGCGGAGGCGAAGGAACACTGGAGCTTTCTTT. This encodes CASSLRRRRNTGAFF. Supplemented by reference TRBV5-4 and TRBJ1-1, the full variable domain reads ETGVTQSPTHLIKTRGQQVTLRCSSQSGHNTVSWYQQALGQGPQFIFQYYREEENGRGNFPPRFSGLQFPNYSSELNVNALELDDSALYLCASSLRRRRNTGAFFGQGTRLTVV.

CDR3 sequence: CASSHTQQRANTGELFF. In DNA form, the CDR3 reads TGTGCCAGCAGTCATACCCAACAGAGAGCCAACACCGGGGAGCTGTTTTTT. The V gene is TRBV6-2 or TRBV6-3, the J gene TRBJ2-2; no clear D gene. The germline V gene encodes CDR1 MNHEY and CDR2 SVGEGT. This CDR3 has 17 amino acids. Trimming shortened V by 5 bases and J by 2 bases, and 18 bases separated the two germline ends.

To note about this clonotype: The CDR3 carries no conserved terminal phenylalanine or tryptophan, so it likely arises from a read error. V usage is TRBV10-2 and J usage is TRBJ2-4; unclear D gene. CDR3 length: 11 amino acids. Per germline, CDR1 WSHSY and CDR2 SAAADI. The DNA of the CDR3 is TGCGCCAGCGGTGAACTCGTCATTCAGTACTTG. It codes for CASGELVIQYL.